This TCR beta chain was retrieved from a study of CD8+CD57+ T cells in acquired aplastic anemia. To note about this clonotype: With a much larger clone just one base away, this may be a read error.

The CDR3 has 15 amino acids. The trim removed 3 bases at V and 12 bases at J, leaving 11 bases unmatched. Germline lookup yields CDR1 SGHTA and CDR2 FQGTGA. Genomic DNA, the template, was used for profiling of the TCR beta VDJ and CDR3. Each CDR3 protein gets one entry after TCRdb re-called the reads with MiXCR. The sample shows around 250,000 distinct CDR3 sequences, 45% to 70% of them seen only once. The V call is TRBV7-3, the J call TRBJ2-1, with 10 positions matching TRBD2. The receptor's source is a human donor with severe aplastic anemia or a healthy control (not recorded which). Input material: sorted CD4+, CD8+, or CD8+CD57+ T cells (not recorded which) from PBMCs. CDR3 protein: CASSLSLAGAVGQFF. DNA of the CDR3: TGTGCCAGCAGCTTGAGCCTAGCGGGGGCGGTGGGGCAGTTCTTC.